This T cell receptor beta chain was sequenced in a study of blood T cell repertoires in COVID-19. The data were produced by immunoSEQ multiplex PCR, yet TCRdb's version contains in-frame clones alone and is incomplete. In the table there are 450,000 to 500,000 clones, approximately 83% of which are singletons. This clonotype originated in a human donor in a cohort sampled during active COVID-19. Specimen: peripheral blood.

This CDR3 is CASSYSGGRLTYEQYF. The CDR3 bases are TGTGCCAGCAGTTACTCGGGGGGTCGGCTTACCTACGAGCAGTACTTC. This rearrangement joins TRBV6-2 or TRBV6-3 to TRBJ2-7, with TRBD2 as a possible D gene (6 bases). CDR3 size: 16 residues. Trimming shortened V by 0 bases and J by 2 bases, and 14 bases separated the two germline ends. The germline CDR1 and CDR2 sequences are MNHEY and SVGEGT.